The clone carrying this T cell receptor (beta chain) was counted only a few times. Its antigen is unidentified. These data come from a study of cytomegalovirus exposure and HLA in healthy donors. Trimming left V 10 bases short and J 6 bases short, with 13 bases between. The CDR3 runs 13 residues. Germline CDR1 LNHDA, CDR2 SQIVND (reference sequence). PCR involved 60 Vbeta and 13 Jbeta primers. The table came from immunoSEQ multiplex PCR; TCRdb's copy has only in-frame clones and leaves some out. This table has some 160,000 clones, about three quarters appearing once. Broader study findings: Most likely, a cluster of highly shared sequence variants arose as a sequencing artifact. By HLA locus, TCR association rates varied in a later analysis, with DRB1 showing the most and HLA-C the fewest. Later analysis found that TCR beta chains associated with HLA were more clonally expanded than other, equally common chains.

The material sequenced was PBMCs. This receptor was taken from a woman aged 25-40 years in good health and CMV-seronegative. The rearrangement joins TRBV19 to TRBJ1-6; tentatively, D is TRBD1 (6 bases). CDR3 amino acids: CATNRDLNSPLHF. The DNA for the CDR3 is TGTGCCACCAACAGGGACCTTAATTCACCCCTCCACTTT.